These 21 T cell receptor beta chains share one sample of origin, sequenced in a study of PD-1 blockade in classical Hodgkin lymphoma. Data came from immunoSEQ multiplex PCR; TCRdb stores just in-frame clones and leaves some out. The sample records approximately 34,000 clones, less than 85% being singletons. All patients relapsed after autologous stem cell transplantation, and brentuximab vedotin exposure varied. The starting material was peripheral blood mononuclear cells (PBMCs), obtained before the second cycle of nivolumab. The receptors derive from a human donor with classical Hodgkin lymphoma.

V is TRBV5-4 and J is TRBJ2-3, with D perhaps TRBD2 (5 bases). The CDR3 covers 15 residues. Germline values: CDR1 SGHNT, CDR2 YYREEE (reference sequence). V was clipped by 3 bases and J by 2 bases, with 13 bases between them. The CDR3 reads CASSSGMPSTDTQYF. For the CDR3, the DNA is TGTGCCAGCAGCTCGGGAATGCCCTCCACAGATACGCAGTATTTT.

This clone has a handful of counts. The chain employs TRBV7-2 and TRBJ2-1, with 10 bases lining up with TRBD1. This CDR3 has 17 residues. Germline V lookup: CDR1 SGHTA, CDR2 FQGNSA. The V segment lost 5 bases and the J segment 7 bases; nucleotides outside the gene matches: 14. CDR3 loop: CASSRPPGTGEGNEQFF. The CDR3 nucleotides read TGTGCCAGCAGCAGGCCCCCCGGGACAGGGGAGGGTAATGAGCAGTTCTTC.

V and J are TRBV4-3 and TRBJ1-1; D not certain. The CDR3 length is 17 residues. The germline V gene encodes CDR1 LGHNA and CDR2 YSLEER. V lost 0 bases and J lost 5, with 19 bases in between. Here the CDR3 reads CASSQDGRGDDATEAFF. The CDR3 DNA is TGCGCCAGCAGCCAAGACGGAAGAGGAGACGACGCGACTGAAGCTTTCTTT.

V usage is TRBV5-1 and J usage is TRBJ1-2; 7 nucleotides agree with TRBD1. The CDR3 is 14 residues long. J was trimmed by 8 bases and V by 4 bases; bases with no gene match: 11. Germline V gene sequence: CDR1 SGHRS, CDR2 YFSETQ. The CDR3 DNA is TGCGCCAGCAGCGAGAATACAGGGGAGGAGGGCTACACCTTC. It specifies CASSENTGEEGYTF.

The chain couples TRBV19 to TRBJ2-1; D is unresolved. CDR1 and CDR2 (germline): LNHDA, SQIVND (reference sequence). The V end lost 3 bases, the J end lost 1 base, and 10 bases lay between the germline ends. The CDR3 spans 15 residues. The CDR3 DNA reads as TGTGCCAGTAGTATGATGTGGGTTTCCTACAATGAGCAGTTCTTC. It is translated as CASSMMWVSYNEQFF.

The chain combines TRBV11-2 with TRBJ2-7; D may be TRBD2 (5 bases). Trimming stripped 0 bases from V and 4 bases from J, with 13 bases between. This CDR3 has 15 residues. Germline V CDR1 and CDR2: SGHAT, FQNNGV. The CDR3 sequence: CASSLDGTTGYEQYF. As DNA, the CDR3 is TGTGCCAGCAGCTTAGATGGAACCACGGGGTACGAGCAGTACTTC.

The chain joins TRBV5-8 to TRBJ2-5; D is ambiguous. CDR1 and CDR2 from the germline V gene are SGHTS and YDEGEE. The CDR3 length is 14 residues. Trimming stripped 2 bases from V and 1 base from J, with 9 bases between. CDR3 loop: CASSFSHPQETQYF. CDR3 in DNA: TGTGCCAGCAGCTTCAGCCATCCCCAAGAGACCCAGTACTTC.

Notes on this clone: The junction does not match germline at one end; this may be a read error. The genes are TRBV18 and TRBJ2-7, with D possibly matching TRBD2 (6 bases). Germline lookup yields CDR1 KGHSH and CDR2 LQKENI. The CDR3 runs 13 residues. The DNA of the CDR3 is TGTGCCAGCTCAACACCGGGGGAAGACGAGCAGTACTTC. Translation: CASSTPGEDEQYF.

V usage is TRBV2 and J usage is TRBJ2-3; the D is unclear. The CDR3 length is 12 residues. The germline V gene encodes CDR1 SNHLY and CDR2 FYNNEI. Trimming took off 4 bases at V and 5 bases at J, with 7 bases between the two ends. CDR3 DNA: TGTGCCAGCAGTGTTCGAGGAGATACGCAGTATTTT. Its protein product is CASSVRGDTQYF.

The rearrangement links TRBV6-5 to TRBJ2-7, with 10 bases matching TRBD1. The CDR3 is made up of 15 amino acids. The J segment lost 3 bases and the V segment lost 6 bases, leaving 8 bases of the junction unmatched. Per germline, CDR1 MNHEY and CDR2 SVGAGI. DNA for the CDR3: TGTGCCAGCAGCCCTGGGACAGGGGAGTTCTACGAGCAGTACTTC. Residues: CASSPGTGEFYEQYF.

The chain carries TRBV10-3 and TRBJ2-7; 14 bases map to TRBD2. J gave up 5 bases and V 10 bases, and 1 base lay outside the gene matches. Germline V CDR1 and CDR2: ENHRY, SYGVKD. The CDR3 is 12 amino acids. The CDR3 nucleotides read TGTGCCACGGGACTAGCGGGGGACGAGCAGTACTTC. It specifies CATGLAGDEQYF.

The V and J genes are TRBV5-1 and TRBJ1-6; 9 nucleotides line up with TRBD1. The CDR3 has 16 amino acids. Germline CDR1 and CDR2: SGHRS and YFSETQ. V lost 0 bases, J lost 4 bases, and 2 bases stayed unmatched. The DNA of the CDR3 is TGCGCCAGCAGCTTGGCCGGGACAGGGTATAATTCACCCCTCCACTTT. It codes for CASSLAGTGYNSPLHF.

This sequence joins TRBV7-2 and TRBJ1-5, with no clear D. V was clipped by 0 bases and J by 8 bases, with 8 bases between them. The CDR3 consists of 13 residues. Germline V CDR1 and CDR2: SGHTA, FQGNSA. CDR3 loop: CASSLARGEPQHF. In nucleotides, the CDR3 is TGTGCCAGCAGCTTAGCGCGCGGGGAGCCCCAGCATTTT.

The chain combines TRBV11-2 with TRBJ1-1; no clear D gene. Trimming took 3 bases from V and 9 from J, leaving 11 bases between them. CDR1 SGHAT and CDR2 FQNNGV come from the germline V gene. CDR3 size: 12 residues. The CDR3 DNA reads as TGTGCCAGCAGCTTCCGTGGTACTAAAGCTTTCTTT. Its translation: CASSFRGTKAFF.

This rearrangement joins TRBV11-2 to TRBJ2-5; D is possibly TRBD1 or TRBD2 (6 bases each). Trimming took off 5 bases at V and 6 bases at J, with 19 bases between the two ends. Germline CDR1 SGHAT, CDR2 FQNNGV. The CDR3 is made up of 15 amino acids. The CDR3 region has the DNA TGTGCCAGCAGCGTCCGACAGGAGCGCGGGAAGACCCAGTACTTC. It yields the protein CASSVRQERGKTQYF. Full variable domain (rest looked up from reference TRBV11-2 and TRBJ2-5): EAGVAQSPRYKIIEKRQSVAFWCNPISGHATLYWYQQILGQGPKLLIQFQNNGVVDDSQLPKDRFSAERLKGVDSTLKIQPAKLEDSAVYLCASSVRQERGKTQYFGPGTRLLVL.

The CDR3 DNA reads as TGTGCCAGCAGTGGGGGGCACACACAGGGGCGCTCTGTCTATGGCTACACCTTC. As protein: CASSGGHTQGRSVYGYTF. The chain links TRBV9 to TRBJ1-2; TRBD1 matches at 7 bases. This CDR3 comprises 18 residues. J was trimmed by 4 bases and V by 5 bases; bases with no gene match: 20. From germline, CDR1 is SGDLS and CDR2 YYNGEE.

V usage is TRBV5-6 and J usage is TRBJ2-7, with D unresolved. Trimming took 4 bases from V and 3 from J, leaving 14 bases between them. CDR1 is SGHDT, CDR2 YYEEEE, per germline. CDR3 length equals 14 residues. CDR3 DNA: TGTGCCAGCAGCATAGGTCCAGCCAGCTACGAGCAGTACTTC. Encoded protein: CASSIGPASYEQYF. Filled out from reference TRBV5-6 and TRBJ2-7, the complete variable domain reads DAGVTQSPTHLIKTRGQQVTLRCSPKSGHDTVSWYQQALGQGPQFIFQYYEEEERQRGNFPDRFSGHQFPNYSSELNVNALLLGDSALYLCASSIGPASYEQYFGPGTRLTVT.

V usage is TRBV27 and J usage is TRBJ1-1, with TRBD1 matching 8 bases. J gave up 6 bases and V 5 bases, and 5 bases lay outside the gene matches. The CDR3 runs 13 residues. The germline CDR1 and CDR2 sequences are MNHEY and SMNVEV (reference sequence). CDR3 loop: CASSLTGAAEAFF. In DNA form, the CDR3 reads TGTGCCAGCAGTCTGACAGGGGCTGCTGAAGCTTTCTTT.

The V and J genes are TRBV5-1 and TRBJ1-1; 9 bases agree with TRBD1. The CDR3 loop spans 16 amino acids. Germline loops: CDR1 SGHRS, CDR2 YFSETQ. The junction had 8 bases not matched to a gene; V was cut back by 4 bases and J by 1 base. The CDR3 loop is CASSVTPGQGNTEAFF. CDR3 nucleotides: TGCGCCAGCAGCGTGACACCGGGACAGGGGAACACTGAAGCTTTCTTT.

The CDR3: CAIGQGENTGELFF. As DNA, the CDR3 is TGTGCCATTGGACAGGGAGAGAACACCGGGGAGCTGTTTTTT. This rearrangement joins TRBV10-3 to TRBJ2-2; TRBD1 matches at 8 bases. The CDR3 is 14 residues long. V shed 9 bases and J 1 base; nucleotides not matched to a gene: 4. Looked up from germline, CDR1 is ENHRY and CDR2 is SYGVKD.

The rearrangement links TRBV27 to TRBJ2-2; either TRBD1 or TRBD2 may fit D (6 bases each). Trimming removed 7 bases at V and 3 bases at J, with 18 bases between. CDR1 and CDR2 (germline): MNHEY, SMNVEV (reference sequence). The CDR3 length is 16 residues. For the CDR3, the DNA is TGTGCCAGCACCGAGGGGGGCTTCCGCTACACCGGGGAGCTGTTTTTT. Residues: CASTEGGFRYTGELFF.